What follows describes a single T cell receptor (beta chain). No antigen is known for it. Germline-derived CDR1 and CDR2 are SNHLY and FYNNEI. V lost 1 base and J lost 9; bases outside the gene matches: 2. This CDR3 is 13 amino acids long. Each donor was healthy, and each was a bone marrow donor. These data belong to a study of cytomegalovirus exposure and HLA in healthy donors. 60 Vbeta and 13 Jbeta primers were used in PCR. Repertoires were generated with immunoSEQ multiplex PCR, while TCRdb's copy carries only in-frame clones and drops some. The sample includes 150,000 to 200,000 clones, 9.5% to 15% of them seen just once. Study-wide points: No immune exposure information besides CMV serostatus was available. The likely origin of a cluster of highly shared sequence variants was a sequencing artifact.

The sequence was collected from a man over 45 in good health and CMV-seropositive. Sample: PBMCs. The chain links TRBV2 to TRBJ1-5, with 8 bases aligning to TRBD1. CDR3 loop: CASSEGTGRPQHF. CDR3 in DNA: TGTGCCAGCAGTGAAGGGACAGGGAGGCCCCAGCATTTT.